The present entry profiles one T cell receptor (beta chain) with its context. The antigen is undetermined. This sample is part of a study of T cell responses to AZD1222 COVID-19 vaccine. The method was immunoSEQ multiplex PCR; TCRdb's version includes in-frame clones alone and lacks a portion of them. The table includes under 200,000 clones, approximately 95% detected once. Findings and caveats of the study: Samples come after the peak T cell response, not at day 14.

The CDR3 has 13 residues. The germline V gene has CDR1 MNHEY and CDR2 SMNVEV (reference sequence). Trimming removed 3 bases from V and 7 bases from J; junction bases left unmatched: 3. This sample comprised peripheral blood, obtained on day 0 of AZD1222 vaccination. The TCR originated in an adult in good health. This chain joins TRBV27 and TRBJ2-3; 8 nucleotides agree with TRBD2. The CDR3 sequence is CASSLGLDNTQYF. The CDR3 DNA follows: TGTGCCAGCAGTTTGGGACTAGATAATACGCAGTATTTT.